The 24 T cell receptor beta chains below all came from one sample that was sequenced in a study. Using its own MiXCR run on the 5' RACE reads, TCRdb lists one record per CDR3 protein. The sample has over 10,000 distinct CDR3 sequences; roughly 51% are singletons. The sorted Tregs were CD4+CD25+CD127-/low cells. Source material: tumor-infiltrating Tregs sorted from the breast tumor. These receptors all come from a female donor with breast cancer.

The chain combines TRBV7-2 with TRBJ2-5; TRBD1 matches 12 bases. V lost 6 bases and J lost 5; bases outside the gene matches: 7. Germline assignment: CDR1 SGHTA and CDR2 FQGNSA. This CDR3 has 15 residues. The CDR3 DNA sequence: TGTGCCAGCAGTTCTCCGGGACAGGGGGCTGAGACCCAGTACTTC. Translated, it gives CASSSPGQGAETQYF.

This clonotype has only a few counts. The rearrangement links TRBV4-1 to TRBJ1-1, with TRBD1 matching over 7 bases. Germline V CDR1 and CDR2: MGHRA, YSYEKL. The V and J ends lost 3 bases and 2 bases, in that order; junction bases with no gene match: 6. This CDR3 contains 15 residues. CDR3 bases: TGCGCCAGCAGCCAGGACAGGAGGTCCAACACTGAAGCTTTCTTT. This gives the protein CASSQDRRSNTEAFF.

The CDR3 DNA reads TGTGCCAGCAGCGCCCAAGGGGGGCCGGCTAATGAAAAACTGTTTTTT. Translation gives CASSAQGGPANEKLFF. The V call is TRBV9, the J call TRBJ1-4, with D possibly being TRBD1 (6 bases). CDR1 is SGDLS and CDR2 is YYNGEE in the germline V gene. The CDR3 is 16 amino acids. V was trimmed by 3 bases and J by 3 bases, leaving 15 bases between them. Drawing the rest from reference TRBV9 and TRBJ1-4, the complete variable domain is DSGVTQTPKHLITATGQRVTLRCSPRSGDLSVYWYQQSLDQGLQFLIQYYNGEERAKGNILERFSAQQFPDLHSELNLSSLELGDSALYFCASSAQGGPANEKLFFGSGTQLSVL.

The chain has TRBV6-5 and TRBJ2-7, with TRBD1 matching over 7 bases. The CDR3 is 15 amino acids. Germline CDR1 reads MNHEY; CDR2 reads SVGAGI. V shed 2 bases and J 0 bases; nucleotides not matched to a gene: 4. CDR3 in amino acids: CASSYRKGASYEQYF. The CDR3 DNA sequence: TGTGCCAGCAGTTACCGAAAGGGGGCCTCCTACGAGCAGTACTTC.

The chain links TRBV4-2 to TRBJ2-6; tentatively, D is TRBD2 (6 bases). The CDR3 is 19 amino acids. Looked up from germline, CDR1 is LGHNA and CDR2 is YNFKEQ. V lost 0 bases, J lost 0 bases, and 15 bases lay in between. For the CDR3, the DNA is TGTGCCAGCAGCCAAGAAATGGGGGGAGTACGCTCTGGGGCCAACGTCCTGACTTTC. Translation gives CASSQEMGGVRSGANVLTF.

This clonotype came up a few times. V is TRBV7-8 and J is TRBJ2-1, with D unresolved. Trimming removed 1 base at V and 9 bases at J, with 19 bases between. CDR1 is SGHVS, CDR2 FQNEAQ, per germline. The CDR3 has 16 residues. The CDR3 DNA reads as TGTGCCAGCAGCTTAGTTTCTCCCACATCCTCCGGTGAGCAGTTCTTC. This encodes CASSLVSPTSSGEQFF.

This chain joins TRBV20-1 and TRBJ1-2, with a weak D call TRBD1 (5 bases). From germline, CDR1 is DFQATT and CDR2 SNEGSKA (reference sequence). The V end was cut by 0 bases, the J end by 5 bases, with 10 bases between. The CDR3 has 13 residues. CDR3 sequence: CSARDGEGYGYTF. In DNA form, the CDR3 reads TGCAGTGCTAGAGACGGCGAGGGGTATGGCTACACCTTC.

CDR3 sequence reads: CASSLTGIQSSGNTIYF. In DNA form, the CDR3 reads TGTGCCAGCAGCCTAACCGGAATACAGTCCTCTGGAAACACCATATATTTT. This sequence joins TRBV11-2 and TRBJ1-3; D call uncertain. V was pared by 5 bases and J by 0 bases, with 17 bases between. Germline CDR1 and CDR2: SGHAT and FQNNGV. The CDR3 sequence is 17 residues long.

The gene calls are TRBV6-2 or TRBV6-3 and TRBJ2-7; D is possibly TRBD2 (5 bases). The V end was cut by 6 bases, the J end by 6 bases, with 18 bases between. The germline gives CDR1 MNHEY, CDR2 SVGEGT. The CDR3 covers 14 residues. The chain's CDR3 is CASSRRGFLFEQYV. The CDR3 nucleotides are TGTGCCAGCAGCCGCCGGGGTTTCTTATTCGAGCAGTACGTC.

In its sample, this clonotype was seen a few times. This chain uses TRBV29-1 with TRBJ2-3, with D unresolved. The germline V gene encodes CDR1 SQVTM and CDR2 ANQGSEA. The CDR3 runs 12 residues. Deletions cut 6 bases from V and 8 bases from J, with 15 bases between. The CDR3, as DNA: TGCAGCGTCTCGGTTTGGTTGGGTACGCAGTATTTT. Its translation: CSVSVWLGTQYF.

This clonotype was seen a few times. V gene TRBV29-1 combines with J gene TRBJ1-2, with D maybe TRBD1 (6 bases). V gave up 1 base and J gave up 6 bases, with 6 bases separating them. There are 11 residues in the CDR3. CDR1 is SQVTM and CDR2 is ANQGSEA in the germline V gene. CDR3 loop: CSVEGTDGYTF. CDR3 DNA: TGCAGCGTTGAAGGGACAGATGGCTACACCTTC.

The chain uses TRBV7-2 and TRBJ2-1, with 7 bases aligning to TRBD1. This CDR3 has 14 residues. CDR1 and CDR2 (germline): SGHTA, FQGNSA. With 5 bases clipped from V and 9 bases from J, the junction kept 10 bases outside the gene matches. This chain's CDR3 is CASSLNRGFGEQFF. DNA of the CDR3: TGTGCCAGCAGCCTAAACAGGGGTTTTGGTGAGCAGTTCTTC.

V gene TRBV5-1 combines with J gene TRBJ1-1, with 9 bases lining up with TRBD1. Germline trimming cut 2 bases from V and 6 bases from J; bases unmatched to any gene: 11. Germline V gene lookup returns CDR1 SGHRS and CDR2 YFSETQ. The CDR3 totals 16 residues. CDR3 sequence: CASSLDGTGSGAEAFF. CDR3 nucleotide sequence: TGCGCCAGCAGCTTAGATGGGACAGGGTCCGGGGCTGAAGCTTTCTTT. Filled out from reference TRBV5-1 and TRBJ1-1, the complete variable domain reads KAGVTQTPRYLIKTRGQQVTLSCSPISGHRSVSWYQQTPGQGLQFLFEYFSETQRNKGNFPGRFSGRQFSNSRSEMNVSTLELGDSALYLCASSLDGTGSGAEAFFGQGTRLTVV.

The V call is TRBV20-1, the J call TRBJ2-6; a possible D gene is TRBD1 (6 bases). Germline loops: CDR1 DFQATT, CDR2 SNEGSKA (reference sequence). The CDR3 length is 15 residues. Trimming pared 0 bases from V and 0 bases from J, leaving 6 bases between. The CDR3 sequence: CSARDRGSGANVLTF. The CDR3 region has the DNA TGCAGTGCTAGAGACAGGGGCTCTGGGGCCAACGTCCTGACTTTC.

The gene calls are TRBV20-1 and TRBJ2-3; D gene ambiguous. Trimming stripped 5 bases from V and 5 bases from J, with 5 bases between. The CDR3 spans 10 residues. Germline CDR1 and CDR2: DFQATT and SNEGSKA (reference sequence). The DNA for the CDR3 is TGCAGTGCTTTTTTAGATACGCAGTATTTT. This gives the protein CSAFLDTQYF.

This clonotype occurred a few times. The chain has TRBV7-6 and TRBJ2-1; 9 nucleotides agree with TRBD1. Germline V CDR1 and CDR2: SGHVS, FNYEAQ. The V and J ends lost 5 bases and 2 bases, in that order; junction bases with no gene match: 4. The CDR3 consists of 15 residues. This CDR3 reads CASSLDRGAYNEQFF. The CDR3 DNA follows: TGTGCCAGCAGCCTCGACAGGGGGGCCTACAATGAGCAGTTCTTC.

This chain joins TRBV9 and TRBJ2-1; 9 bases map to TRBD1. Trimming at V came to 2 bases and at J to 2 bases, leaving 5 bases not matched to a gene. In germline, CDR1 is SGDLS, CDR2 YYNGEE. The CDR3 contains 16 residues. This chain's CDR3 is CASSVRGQGAYNEQFF. Written as DNA, the CDR3 is TGTGCCAGCAGCGTTCGGGGACAGGGAGCCTACAATGAGCAGTTCTTC.

This clonotype showed up just once. V is TRBV5-1 and J is TRBJ2-4, with 9 bases identical to TRBD1. J lost 4 bases, V lost 4 bases, and 21 bases had no gene match. Germline V gene sequence: CDR1 SGHRS, CDR2 YFSETQ. This CDR3 has 20 residues. The CDR3 DNA follows: TGCGCCAGCAGCCCCGGCCCAGGGACAGGGTTTTCGGGGGCTAAAAACATTCAGTACTTC. Its protein is CASSPGPGTGFSGAKNIQYF. The variable domain in full, with the rest retrieved from reference TRBV5-1 and TRBJ2-4, is KAGVTQTPRYLIKTRGQQVTLSCSPISGHRSVSWYQQTPGQGLQFLFEYFSETQRNKGNFPGRFSGRQFSNSRSEMNVSTLELGDSALYLCASSPGPGTGFSGAKNIQYFGAGTRLSVL.

There are a few counts of this clonotype. V gene TRBV4-1 combines with J gene TRBJ2-1, with no clear D. The CDR3 is 14 amino acids. Germline CDR1 is MGHRA and CDR2 is YSYEKL. V was trimmed by 1 base and J by 6 bases, leaving 10 bases between them. CDR3 DNA: TGCGCCAGCAGCCAAGGTATAGGAGTCAATGAGCAGTTCTTC. It codes for CASSQGIGVNEQFF.

This chain connects TRBV5-1 to TRBJ2-5, with 8 bases identical to TRBD2. Germline V gives CDR1 SGHRS, CDR2 YFSETQ. This CDR3 contains 13 residues. Germline trimming cut 2 bases from V and 3 bases from J; bases unmatched to any gene: 0. The DNA of the CDR3 is TGCGCCAGCAGCTTTAGCGGGGAAGAGACCCAGTACTTC. Its translation: CASSFSGEETQYF.

The gene calls are TRBV12-3 or TRBV12-4 and TRBJ2-7, with D maybe TRBD2 (6 bases). The CDR3 is 14 residues long. Trimming shortened V by 1 base and J by 4 bases, and 11 bases separated the two germline ends. The CDR3 DNA follows: TGTGCCAGCAGTTTAGAGTTGCGGGATTACGAGCAGTACTTC. Translated, it gives CASSLELRDYEQYF.

This clonotype was counted between two and nine times. J is TRBJ2-1 and V is TRBV4-3; 8 bases align to TRBD2. This CDR3 contains 15 residues. After removal of 0 bases from V and 10 bases from J, the junction contained 8 bases not matched to a gene. Germline V gene data show CDR1 as LGHNA and CDR2 as YSLEER. The CDR3 is CASSQDGLAGSEQFF. The CDR3, as DNA: TGCGCCAGCAGCCAAGATGGGTTAGCGGGAAGCGAGCAGTTCTTC.

The V gene is TRBV7-3, the J gene TRBJ2-3; no definite D call. The germline V and J ends were trimmed by 5 bases and 8 bases, with 14 bases remaining between them. Germline V lookup: CDR1 SGHTA, CDR2 FQGTGA. CDR3 length: 13 amino acids. CDR3 residues: CASSTKARGTQYF. The DNA for the CDR3 is TGTGCCAGCAGCACGAAGGCCCGTGGTACGCAGTATTTT.

In its sample, this clonotype was seen a few times. The chain couples TRBV28 to TRBJ2-6; a weak D match, TRBD2 (7 bases). The CDR3 sequence is 17 residues long. Trimming took off 6 bases at V and 1 base at J, with 16 bases between the two ends. Germline lookup yields CDR1 MDHEN and CDR2 SYDVKM. The CDR3 nucleotides read TGTGCCAGCAGCAAAATCGGGGGGCAGTCTGGGGCCAACGTCCTGACTTTC. It yields the protein CASSKIGGQSGANVLTF. Full variable domain (outside the CDR3, taken from reference TRBV28 and TRBJ2-6): DVKVTQSSRYLVKRTGEKVFLECVQDMDHENMFWYRQDPGLGLRLIYFSYDVKMKEKGDIPEGYSVSREKKERFSLILESASTNQTSMYLCASSKIGGQSGANVLTFGAGSRLTVL.